A single sample is the source of the 3 T cell receptor beta chains below, sequenced in a study of human T cells and chemical hapten exposure. The time point denotes: patch test 1, 2 weeks after DPC sensitization. Treatment: therapeutic diphenylcyclopropenone sensitization with weekly scalp DPC. Using its own MiXCR run on the RACE reads, TCRdb lists one record per CDR3 protein. The sample consists of roughly 120,000 distinct CDR3 sequences, 9.5% to 13% of them appearing once. Sequenced material: whole blood, taken in connection with sensitization to the hapten diphenylcyclopropenone (DPC). Receptors were obtained from a woman aged 45-65 years with alopecia areata. Some clones in this sample may be carry-over from other donors' samples.

In this sample, this clonotype turned up many times. The rearrangement uses TRBV7-9 and TRBJ2-1; D not resolved. The CDR3 length is 12 residues. Germline CDR1 SEHNR, CDR2 FQNEAQ (reference sequence). Trimming removed 5 bases from V and 6 bases from J, with 8 bases in between. The CDR3 spells CASSMGLNEQFF. The CDR3 region has the DNA TGTGCCAGCAGCATGGGTCTCAATGAGCAGTTCTTC.

V is TRBV7-9 and J is TRBJ2-1, with D perhaps matching TRBD1 (5 bases). Germline-derived CDR1 and CDR2 are SEHNR and FQNEAQ (reference sequence). V dropped 1 base and J dropped 9 bases, with 13 bases sitting between them. This CDR3 is built from 14 residues. The CDR3 region is CASSLVGRATEQFF. The CDR3 DNA sequence: TGTGCCAGCAGCTTAGTAGGCAGGGCTACTGAGCAGTTCTTC.

This clonotype was observed a few times. The genes are TRBV4-2 and TRBJ1-1, with D unclear. The ends were cut back, 0 bases at V and 1 base at J, with 9 bases in the middle. The CDR3 covers 15 residues. Per the germline V gene, CDR1 is LGHNA and CDR2 is YNFKEQ. For the CDR3, the DNA is TGTGCCAGCAGCCAAGAAGGAGGGAAGAACACTGAAGCTTTCTTT. Residues: CASSQEGGKNTEAFF.